A single sample is the source of the 5 T cell receptor beta chains below, sequenced in a study of regulatory and conventional T cells in RAG deficiency. Clones were read by immunoSEQ multiplex PCR, and TCRdb kept only the in-frame ones, dropping some. The profile shows 34,000 or so clones, approximately 90% of them singletons. Separately, the same data were catalogued under a study of regulatory T cells. Turning to that study: The primer mix had 52 TRBV and 13 TRBJ primers.

Sequenced material: CD8+ T cells sorted from blood. The source is a human donor in good health.

The chain employs TRBV11-2 and TRBJ1-5; 7 nucleotides agree with TRBD1. The J segment lost 2 bases and the V segment lost 4 bases, leaving 8 bases of the junction unmatched. The CDR3 extends over 16 amino acids. The germline gives CDR1 SGHAT, CDR2 FQNNGV. The CDR3 protein is CASSSTGDRGNQPQHF. The DNA for the CDR3 is TGTGCCAGCAGCTCCACGGGCGACAGGGGCAATCAGCCCCAGCATTTT.

The chain links TRBV7-3 to TRBJ2-1; the D gene is possibly TRBD1 (6 bases). Germline values: CDR1 SGHTA, CDR2 FQGTGA. The CDR3 contains 14 residues. Trimming removed 3 bases at V and 2 bases at J, with 8 bases between. DNA of the CDR3: TGTGCCAGCAGCTTGGACAGAACCTACAATGAGCAGTTCTTC. Translating it yields CASSLDRTYNEQFF.

The chain has TRBV4-1 and TRBJ2-7; 8 bases line up with TRBD2. V shed 0 bases, J shed 3 bases, and the junction held 7 bases outside the gene matches. Per the germline V gene, CDR1 is MGHRA and CDR2 is YSYEKL. The CDR3 has 16 residues. CDR3 amino acids: CASSQDPGLVVYEQYF. The CDR3 coding sequence is TGCGCCAGCAGCCAAGACCCGGGACTAGTTGTCTACGAGCAGTACTTC.

The gene calls are TRBV11-2 and TRBJ2-7, with TRBD1 matching 8 bases. The CDR3 length is 15 residues. J gave up 2 bases and V 1 base, and 4 bases lay outside the gene matches. CDR1 and CDR2 from the germline V gene are SGHAT and FQNNGV. CDR3 in amino acids: CASSLVTGVAYEQYF. The CDR3 DNA sequence: TGTGCCAGCAGCTTAGTGACAGGGGTGGCCTACGAGCAGTACTTC.

The CDR3 region is CASSLSAGHYGYTF. CDR3 DNA sequence: TGCGCCAGCAGCTTGTCGGCAGGGCACTATGGCTACACCTTC. The chain uses TRBV5-1 and TRBJ1-2, with a possible D match to TRBD1 (5 bases). V was clipped by 1 base and J by 3 bases, with 10 bases between them. This CDR3 is 14 amino acids long. Per germline, CDR1 SGHRS and CDR2 YFSETQ. Filled out from reference TRBV5-1 and TRBJ1-2, the complete variable domain reads KAGVTQTPRYLIKTRGQQVTLSCSPISGHRSVSWYQQTPGQGLQFLFEYFSETQRNKGNFPGRFSGRQFSNSRSEMNVSTLELGDSALYLCASSLSAGHYGYTFGSGTRLTVV.